Below are 21 T cell receptor beta chains sequenced from a single sample in a study of blood T cell repertoires in COVID-19. Sequencing used immunoSEQ multiplex PCR; TCRdb keeps in-frame clones, though not all of them. The data hold 250,000 or so clones, with 70% to 90% observed a single time. The sample taken for sequencing was peripheral blood. All receptors derive from a man aged 25 to 40 with COVID-19, enrolled during active disease.

V is TRBV9 and J is TRBJ2-1; 8 nucleotides agree with TRBD2. The V and J ends lost 0 bases and 3 bases, in that order; junction bases with no gene match: 2. From germline, CDR1 is SGDLS and CDR2 YYNGEE. This CDR3 has 15 amino acids. CDR3: CASSVGSGGYNEQFF. In DNA form, the CDR3 reads TGTGCCAGCAGCGTAGGGAGCGGGGGCTACAATGAGCAGTTCTTC.

This chain uses TRBV7-2 with TRBJ2-3; tentatively, D is TRBD2 (7 bases). CDR3 length: 13 residues. V lost 5 bases and J 4 bases, leaving 10 bases between the germline ends. Germline V gene data show CDR1 as SGHTA and CDR2 as FQGNSA. The CDR3 loop reads CASSRGGPDTQYF. As DNA, the CDR3 is TGTGCCAGCAGCAGGGGGGGGCCAGATACGCAGTATTTT.

V is TRBV6-5 and J is TRBJ1-3; TRBD1 matches at 7 bases. CDR1 is MNHEY, CDR2 SVGAGI, per germline. The V segment lost 0 bases and the J segment 2 bases; nucleotides outside the gene matches: 4. This CDR3 is 16 amino acids long. CDR3 bases: TGTGCCAGCAGTTACTCTGGACAGGCCCCTGGAAACACCATATATTTT. This gives the protein CASSYSGQAPGNTIYF.

The chain links TRBV3-1 (or the pseudogene TRBV3-2) to TRBJ1-1; D is uncertain. CDR1 is LGHDT and CDR2 is YNNKEL in the germline V gene (reference sequence). V was clipped by 4 bases and J by 4 bases, with 13 bases between them. This CDR3 comprises 14 residues. CDR3 amino acids: CASSLRDLSTEAFF. The CDR3, as DNA: TGTGCCAGCAGCCTTAGAGATTTGAGCACTGAAGCTTTCTTT.

This sequence joins TRBV6-6 and TRBJ1-2; possibly TRBD1 for D (6 bases). The ends were cut back, 6 bases at V and 4 bases at J, with 12 bases in the middle. Germline CDR1 and CDR2: MNHNY and SVGAGI (reference sequence). This CDR3 contains 13 residues. The CDR3 loop is CASSLGQPYGYTF. CDR3 DNA sequence: TGTGCCAGCAGCCTAGGACAGCCCTATGGCTACACCTTC.

The chain recombines TRBV3-1 (or the pseudogene TRBV3-2) with TRBJ2-7, with 12 bases matching TRBD2. CDR1 and CDR2 (germline): LGHDT, YNNKEL (reference sequence). J was trimmed by 3 bases and V by 3 bases; bases with no gene match: 3. The CDR3 totals 15 residues. CDR3 coding DNA: TGTGCCAGCAGCCACGGACTAGCGGGGAACTACGAGCAGTACTTC. The encoded protein is CASSHGLAGNYEQYF.

This chain joins TRBV7-2 and TRBJ2-4, with 8 bases that match TRBD2. This CDR3 has 14 amino acids. Trimming at V came to 5 bases and at J to 7 bases, leaving 7 bases not matched to a gene. Per the germline V gene, CDR1 is SGHTA and CDR2 is FQGNSA. The CDR3 nucleotides are TGTGCCAGCAGCAGAGGACTAGCTCAGAACATTCAGTACTTC. Amino acids: CASSRGLAQNIQYF. Full variable domain (missing parts from reference TRBV7-2 and TRBJ2-4): GAGVSQSPSNKVTEKGKDVELRCDPISGHTALYWYRQSLGQGLEFLIYFQGNSAPDKSGLPSDRFSAERTGGSVSTLTIQRTQQEDSAVYLCASSRGLAQNIQYFGAGTRLSVL.

The chain uses TRBV28 and TRBJ2-1; 8 bases are shared with TRBD2. The germline V gene has CDR1 MDHEN and CDR2 SYDVKM. V shed 3 bases, J shed 8 bases, and the junction held 3 bases outside the gene matches. The CDR3 consists of 13 residues. CDR3: CASSFSGSHEQFF. CDR3 DNA sequence: TGTGCCAGCAGTTTCAGCGGGAGTCATGAGCAGTTCTTC.

CDR3 loop: CASSYGTSSGDYTDTQYF. The CDR3 coding sequence is TGTGCCAGCAGTTACGGCACTTCTAGCGGGGACTACACAGATACGCAGTATTTT. J is TRBJ2-3 and V is TRBV6-2 or TRBV6-3; 9 bases are shared with TRBD2. This CDR3 has 18 amino acids. Germline loops: CDR1 MNHEY, CDR2 SVGEGT. Trimming cost V 2 bases and J 2 bases; bases outside gene matches: 11.

This clone was detected a few times. This chain joins TRBV9 and TRBJ1-1; the D gene is possibly TRBD1 (5 bases). The germline V gene has CDR1 SGDLS and CDR2 YYNGEE. Trimming removed 0 bases at V and 5 bases at J, with 11 bases between. This CDR3 contains 14 residues. The DNA of the CDR3 is TGTGCCAGCAGCGTAGGCAGGGCAGGAACTGAAGCTTTCTTT. This sequence encodes CASSVGRAGTEAFF. The full variable domain, with the rest looked up from reference TRBV9 and TRBJ1-1, is DSGVTQTPKHLITATGQRVTLRCSPRSGDLSVYWYQQSLDQGLQFLIQYYNGEERAKGNILERFSAQQFPDLHSELNLSSLELGDSALYFCASSVGRAGTEAFFGQGTRLTVV.

There are a few counts of this clone. This chain links TRBV10-3 with TRBJ1-2; D might be TRBD1 (5 bases). V was pared by 4 bases and J by 4 bases, with 10 bases between. Looked up from germline, CDR1 is ENHRY and CDR2 is SYGVKD. This CDR3 comprises 13 residues. CDR3 protein: CAISGGRVYGYTF. The CDR3 nucleotides are TGTGCCATCAGTGGGGGCAGGGTCTATGGCTACACCTTC.

The J gene is TRBJ1-1, the V gene TRBV7-9, with no clear D. The CDR3 contains 15 residues. Trimming took 1 base from V and 0 from J, leaving 9 bases between them. The V gene's germline CDR1 is SEHNR and CDR2 FQNEAQ (reference sequence). In DNA form, the CDR3 reads TGTGCCAGCAGCTTAGGCAGTGCCATGAACACTGAAGCTTTCTTT. This codes for CASSLGSAMNTEAFF. Together with reference TRBV7-9 and TRBJ1-1, the CDR3 gives the full variable domain: DTGVSQNPRHKITKRGQNVTFRCDPISEHNRLYWYRQTLGQGPEFLTYFQNEAQLEKSRLLSDRFSAERPKGSFSTLEIQRTEQGDSAMYLCASSLGSAMNTEAFFGQGTRLTVV.

The V gene is TRBV6-5, the J gene TRBJ1-4, with D perhaps TRBD1 (5 bases). Trimming shortened V by 6 bases and J by 4 bases, and 9 bases separated the two germline ends. The CDR3 has 13 amino acids. The germline V gene has CDR1 MNHEY and CDR2 SVGAGI. The CDR3 DNA follows: TGTGCCAGCAGGCGGGGGGTTAATGAAAAACTGTTTTTT. It translates to CASRRGVNEKLFF.

The chain recombines TRBV10-3 with TRBJ1-5, with TRBD1 as a possible D gene (5 bases). This CDR3 is 12 amino acids long. Germline assignment: CDR1 ENHRY and CDR2 SYGVKD. Between the trimmed V and J ends, which lost 5 bases and 7 bases, there was a span of 9 bases. CDR3 bases: TGTGCCATCAGTACCGGGGGGCAGCCCCAGCATTTT. This codes for CAISTGGQPQHF.

The chain joins TRBV24-1 to TRBJ1-5, with 10 bases matching TRBD1. J was trimmed by 3 bases and V by 4 bases; bases with no gene match: 5. Germline-derived CDR1 and CDR2 are KGHDR and SFDVKD. This CDR3 is built from 16 residues. CDR3 nucleotides: TGTGCCACCAGTGACCCGGGACAGGGGCACAATCAGCCCCAGCATTTT. Encoded protein: CATSDPGQGHNQPQHF.

The chain links TRBV5-4 to TRBJ1-3; no clear D. CDR1 is SGHNT and CDR2 is YYREEE in the germline V gene (reference sequence). CDR3 length equals 14 residues. V dropped 4 bases and J dropped 4 bases, with 12 bases sitting between them. CDR3 loop: CASSHSNSGNTIYF. CDR3 nucleotides: TGTGCCAGCAGCCATTCTAATTCGGGAAACACCATATATTTT. Full variable domain (missing parts from reference TRBV5-4 and TRBJ1-3): ETGVTQSPTHLIKTRGQQVTLRCSSQSGHNTVSWYQQALGQGPQFIFQYYREEENGRGNFPPRFSGLQFPNYSSELNVNALELDDSALYLCASSHSNSGNTIYFGEGSWLTVV.

The chain is built from TRBV6-2 or TRBV6-3 and TRBJ2-2; D perhaps matches TRBD2 (6 bases). Germline CDR1 and CDR2: MNHEY and SVGEGT. V lost 6 bases, J lost 6 bases, and 20 bases lay in between. The CDR3 contains 16 residues. This CDR3 is CASSPPAGGWAGELFF. As DNA, the CDR3 is TGTGCCAGCAGCCCCCCAGCGGGCGGTTGGGCCGGGGAGCTGTTTTTT.

V and J are TRBV30 and TRBJ1-2; TRBD1 agrees at 7 bases. The CDR3 is 14 residues long. From germline, CDR1 is GTSNPN and CDR2 SVGIG (reference sequence). Germline trimming cut 0 bases from V and 7 bases from J; bases unmatched to any gene: 8. This CDR3 reads CAWSVLKGASGYTF. CDR3 sequence (DNA): TGTGCCTGGAGTGTACTCAAGGGGGCGAGTGGCTACACCTTC. The full variable domain, in which reference TRBV30 and TRBJ1-2 provide the parts outside the CDR3, is SQTIHQWPATLVQPVGSPLSLECTVEGTSNPNLYWYRQAAGRGLQLLFYSVGIGQISSEVPQNLSASRPQDRQFILSSKKLLLSDSGFYLCAWSVLKGASGYTFGSGTRLTVV.

The genes are TRBV6-2 or TRBV6-3 and TRBJ1-2, with D unclear. The germline V gene encodes CDR1 MNHEY and CDR2 SVGEGT. There are 16 residues in the CDR3. Trimming removed 0 bases at V and 4 bases at J, with 15 bases between. CDR3 coding DNA: TGTGCCAGCAGTTACTCAAGCCGGGAGGGCTCCTATGGCTACACCTTC. Its translation: CASSYSSREGSYGYTF.

This chain uses TRBV7-9 with TRBJ2-7; 7 nucleotides line up with TRBD2. Germline assignment: CDR1 SEHNR and CDR2 FQNEAQ (reference sequence). This CDR3 is built from 15 residues. The junction had 6 bases not matched to a gene; V was cut back by 1 base and J by 3 bases. CDR3 DNA sequence: TGTGCCAGCAGCTTAGAGGGCGGGAGATACTACGAGCAGTACTTC. Translation: CASSLEGGRYYEQYF.

The CDR3 reads CASSHRGTEAFF. Here the CDR3 DNA reads TGTGCCAGCAGTCATCGGGGGACTGAAGCTTTCTTT. The J gene is TRBJ1-1, the V gene TRBV6-2 or TRBV6-3; a weak D match, TRBD1 (5 bases). The CDR3 runs 12 residues. The germline V gene encodes CDR1 MNHEY and CDR2 SVGEGT. The V and J ends lost 5 bases and 5 bases respectively, with 9 bases between them.